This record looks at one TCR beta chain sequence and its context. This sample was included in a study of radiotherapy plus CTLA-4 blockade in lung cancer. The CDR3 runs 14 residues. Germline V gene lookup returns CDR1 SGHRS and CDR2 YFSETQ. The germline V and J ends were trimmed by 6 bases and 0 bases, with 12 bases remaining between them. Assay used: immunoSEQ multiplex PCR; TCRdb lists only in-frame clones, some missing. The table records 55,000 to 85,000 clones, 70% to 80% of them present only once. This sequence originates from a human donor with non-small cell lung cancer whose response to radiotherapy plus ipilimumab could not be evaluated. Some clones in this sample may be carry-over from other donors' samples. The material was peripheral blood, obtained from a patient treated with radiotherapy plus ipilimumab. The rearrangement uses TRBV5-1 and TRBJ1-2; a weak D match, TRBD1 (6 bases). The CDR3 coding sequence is TGCGCCAGCAAGCGAGAGGGGGCTAACTATGGCTACACCTTC. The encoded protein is CASKREGANYGYTF.